The 9 T cell receptor beta chains presented below share a single source sample, sequenced in a study of glioma-infiltrating T cells. TCR alpha and beta CDR3 regions were amplified from RNA using iRepertoire nested multiplex PCR. A single record per CDR3 protein comes from TCRdb applying MiXCR to the multiplex PCR reads. This table holds about 130,000 distinct CDR3 sequences, about 25% found once. Sequencing input: glioma tissue, nonneoplastic brain tissue, or PBMCs (not recorded which). The receptors derive from a human donor with low-grade glioma or glioblastoma, undergoing nonglioma brain surgery, or in good health (not recorded which).

The J gene is TRBJ1-2, the V gene TRBV19; 8 bases align to TRBD1. The germline gives CDR1 LNHDA, CDR2 SQIVND (reference sequence). V trimming: 3 bases; J trimming: 6 bases; junction bases outside the gene matches: 12. The CDR3 contains 16 residues. The CDR3 loop reads CASSIGDPRQGNGYTF. CDR3 in DNA: TGTGCCAGTAGTATCGGTGATCCAAGACAGGGGAATGGCTACACCTTC.

V gene TRBV4-2 combines with J gene TRBJ1-1, with D uncertain. This CDR3 is 16 amino acids long. The germline V gene encodes CDR1 LGHNA and CDR2 YNFKEQ. The V and J ends lost 4 bases and 0 bases respectively, with 15 bases between them. The CDR3, as DNA: TGTGCCAGCAGCCTAGAAGCCGGTCCCATGAACACTGAAGCTTTCTTT. Translating it yields CASSLEAGPMNTEAFF.

This clonotype came up a few times. This chain connects TRBV11-2 to TRBJ1-3, with TRBD1 matching over 7 bases. CDR3 size: 14 residues. With V trimmed by 4 bases and J by 2 bases, 2 bases remained unmatched. Per the germline V gene, CDR1 is SGHAT and CDR2 is FQNNGV. CDR3 in DNA: TGTGCCAGCAGCTACGACAGGGCTGGAAACACCATATATTTT. Its translation is CASSYDRAGNTIYF. The entire variable domain, with the rest obtained from reference TRBV11-2 and TRBJ1-3, is as follows: EAGVAQSPRYKIIEKRQSVAFWCNPISGHATLYWYQQILGQGPKLLIQFQNNGVVDDSQLPKDRFSAERLKGVDSTLKIQPAKLEDSAVYLCASSYDRAGNTIYFGEGSWLTVV.

The chain links TRBV5-1 to TRBJ2-7, with TRBD1 matching over 10 bases. CDR1 is SGHRS, CDR2 YFSETQ, per germline. Unmatched junction bases numbered 3, after V lost 3 bases and J lost 6 bases. This CDR3 has 13 residues. The CDR3 spells CASSSGTGVEQYV. In DNA, the CDR3 is TGCGCCAGCAGCTCGGGGACAGGGGTCGAGCAGTACGTC.

In this sample, this clonotype turned up many times. The V and J genes are TRBV7-2 and TRBJ2-3; no clear D gene. In germline, CDR1 is SGHTA, CDR2 FQGNSA. Trimming removed 7 bases from V and 3 bases from J, with 11 bases in between. The CDR3 consists of 13 residues. The CDR3 region is CASTPQRTDTQYF. The CDR3 coding sequence is TGTGCCAGCACCCCTCAGAGAACAGATACGCAGTATTTT.

The sample holds a few counts of this clonotype. The gene calls are TRBV6-6 and TRBJ1-3; D perhaps matches TRBD1 (6 bases). The CDR3 contains 16 residues. Germline CDR1 MNHNY, CDR2 SVGAGI (reference sequence). The ends were cut back, 2 bases at V and 0 bases at J, with 11 bases in the middle. CDR3 nucleotides: TGTGCCAGCAGTTACGAGGGGGGGAGCTCTGGAAACACCATATATTTT. It codes for CASSYEGGSSGNTIYF.

This clonotype came up a few times. This rearrangement joins TRBV6-1 to TRBJ2-7; D gene uncertain. Per the germline V gene, CDR1 is MNHNS and CDR2 is SASEGT. Trimming removed 1 base at V and 3 bases at J, with 10 bases between. The CDR3 contains 14 residues. CDR3 loop: CASSEGGPRYEQYV. Here the CDR3 DNA reads TGTGCCAGCAGTGAAGGGGGTCCACGCTACGAGCAGTACGTC.

In this sample, this clonotype turned up a few times. The V and J genes are TRBV19 and TRBJ1-2; tentative D call: TRBD1 (5 bases). The CDR3 contains 14 residues. Germline assignment: CDR1 LNHDA and CDR2 SQIVND (reference sequence). The V end lost 1 base, the J end lost 6 bases, and 12 bases lay between the germline ends. The CDR3 DNA is TGTGCCAGTAGTATAGGGAGACAGCGTGATGGCTACACCTTC. Translating it yields CASSIGRQRDGYTF. The variable domain in full, with the rest retrieved from reference TRBV19 and TRBJ1-2, is DGGITQSPKYLFRKEGQNVTLSCEQNLNHDAMYWYRQDPGQGLRLIYYSQIVNDFQKGDIAEGYSVSREKKESFPLTVTSAQKNPTAFYLCASSIGRQRDGYTFGSGTRLTVV.

This clonotype was seen a few times. The V gene is TRBV5-1, the J gene TRBJ2-3; 9 bases are shared with TRBD2. The germline CDR1 and CDR2 sequences are SGHRS and YFSETQ. The trim removed 3 bases at V and 9 bases at J, leaving 14 bases unmatched. CDR3 length equals 16 residues. The CDR3 protein is CASSSLGSGGRETQYF. The CDR3, as DNA: TGCGCCAGCAGCTCCTTGGGTAGCGGGGGTCGGGAAACGCAGTATTTT.